This note documents a single T cell receptor beta chain sequence. The sample comes from a study of shared clonotypes between healthy human individuals. The V end lost 5 bases, the J end lost 1 base, and 17 bases lay between the germline ends. Germline V gene sequence: CDR1 MNHEY, CDR2 SMNVEV (reference sequence). The CDR3 has 16 residues. Source study methods: Quality scores were absent from the junction-only immunoSEQ sequences, so filtering differed. Only in-frame clones appear in the TCRdb table, and some are missing; sequencing was by immunoSEQ multiplex PCR. V and J calls and clone size come straight from that table; D and trimming were deduced from the DNA. The data show about 450,000 clones, roughly 80% seen once.

The specimen sequenced was PBMCs. This chain connects TRBV27 to TRBJ2-5; D may be TRBD2 (5 bases). The sequence came from a woman aged 40 to 55 in good health. Some clones in this sample may be carry-over from other donors' samples. This CDR3 reads CASSPSRIGVQETQYF. As DNA, the CDR3 is TGTGCCAGCAGTCCATCGCGCATCGGGGTCCAAGAGACCCAGTACTTC.